The 20 T cell receptor beta chains below were found in one sample sequenced in a study of T cells and Merkel cell carcinoma outcomes. Assay: immunoSEQ multiplex PCR; the TCRdb copy retains only in-frame clones and omits some. The sample lists approximately 20,000 clones; around 79% were seen once. The material sequenced was tumor tissue from Merkel cell carcinoma. The receptor source for this set is a human donor with Merkel cell carcinoma.

This CDR3 reads CASSEGLRGTDTQYF. CDR3 in DNA: TGTGCCAGCAGTGAAGGGTTAAGGGGGACAGATACGCAGTATTTT. This chain joins TRBV2 and TRBJ2-3; D is possibly TRBD1 (6 bases). V was trimmed by 1 base and J by 3 bases, leaving 11 bases between them. In germline, CDR1 is SNHLY, CDR2 FYNNEI. CDR3 length: 15 residues.

V is TRBV7-6 and J is TRBJ2-7; the D call may be TRBD1 or TRBD2 (5 bases each). V lost 5 bases, J lost 2 bases, and 13 bases lay in between. This CDR3 comprises 14 residues. Germline V gene sequence: CDR1 SGHVS, CDR2 FNYEAQ. The CDR3 bases are TGTGCCAGCAGCCGGGGACCGAGTGCCTACGAGCAGTACTTC. Protein: CASSRGPSAYEQYF.

The chain is built from TRBV6-5 and TRBJ1-2; 7 positions agree with TRBD1. Germline CDR1 is MNHEY and CDR2 is SVGAGI. The junction had 8 bases not matched to a gene; V was cut back by 6 bases and J by 7 bases. The CDR3 runs to 13 residues. Here the CDR3 DNA reads TGTGCCAGCAGAACGACAGGGATTCGTGGCTACACCTTC. As protein: CASRTTGIRGYTF.

The rearrangement links TRBV29-1 to TRBJ2-7; D is perhaps TRBD2 (5 bases). CDR3 length: 15 amino acids. V lost 0 bases to trimming and J lost 3 bases, with 15 bases between them. CDR1 SQVTM and CDR2 ANQGSEA come from the germline V gene. The DNA for the CDR3 is TGCAGCGTTGAAGATCTCGGCAGTGAGGGCTACGAGCAGTACTTC. As protein: CSVEDLGSEGYEQYF.

On this clone itself: A junction end diverges from the germline sequence, so it may reflect a read error. The rearrangement joins TRBV7-9 to TRBJ2-1; D gene uncertain. The germline V gene encodes CDR1 SEHNR and CDR2 FQNEAQ (reference sequence). The CDR3 totals 12 residues. The CDR3 sequence is CASSLVINKQFF. The CDR3 DNA is TGTGCCAGCAGCTTAGTCATCAATAAGCAGTTCTTC.

The chain joins TRBV28 to TRBJ1-2; 7 positions agree with TRBD1. Germline assignment: CDR1 MDHEN and CDR2 SYDVKM. J gave up 8 bases and V 7 bases, and 16 bases lay outside the gene matches. The CDR3 has 15 amino acids. The CDR3 DNA reads as TGTGCCAGCACCCTCTCCGCCAGGGGGATCAAGGGCTACACCTTC. Protein: CASTLSARGIKGYTF.

This clone showed up just a few times. This chain connects TRBV11-3 to TRBJ1-1, with D perhaps TRBD1 (5 bases). The CDR3 spans 12 residues. V was pared by 3 bases and J by 7 bases, with 9 bases between. Per the germline V gene, CDR1 is SGHNT and CDR2 is YENEEA. CDR3 protein: CASSFRVGEAFF. DNA for the CDR3: TGTGCCAGCAGCTTCAGGGTCGGTGAAGCTTTCTTT.

The chain has TRBV6-1 and TRBJ2-1; D might be TRBD1 (6 bases). The length of the CDR3 is 15 residues. CDR1 is MNHNS and CDR2 is SASEGT in the germline V gene. V lost 3 bases and J 2 bases, leaving 11 bases between the germline ends. The CDR3 DNA sequence: TGTGCCAGCAGTGACCTGACAGGCCCCTACAATGAGCAGTTCTTC. Amino acid sequence: CASSDLTGPYNEQFF.

This clone came up a few times. The J gene is TRBJ1-1, the V gene TRBV20-1; the D is unclear. Trimming removed 6 bases at V and 12 bases at J, with 17 bases between. The CDR3 is 11 residues long. Germline V gene sequence: CDR1 DFQATT, CDR2 SNEGSKA (reference sequence). The CDR3: CSARPYGLTFF. Written as DNA, the CDR3 is TGCAGTGCCAGACCCTATGGGTTGACTTTCTTT.

The rearrangement joins TRBV28 to TRBJ2-7; TRBD1 matches at 9 bases. The CDR3 has 14 residues. Germline lookup yields CDR1 MDHEN and CDR2 SYDVKM. Losses at the gene ends were 6 bases for V and 5 bases for J; bases not matched to a gene: 8. CDR3 nucleotide sequence: TGTGCCAGCAGCCCGAGGGACAGGGAACACGAGCAGTACTTC. This sequence encodes CASSPRDREHEQYF.

The chain has TRBV5-1 and TRBJ2-1; D not certain. CDR1 and CDR2 from the germline V gene are SGHRS and YFSETQ. This CDR3 is 14 amino acids long. V lost 3 bases and J 10 bases, leaving 17 bases between the germline ends. CDR3 bases: TGCGCCAGCAGCTACCTCGGACGGCAAAGGGAGCAGTTCTTC. The encoded protein is CASSYLGRQREQFF. Full variable domain (missing parts from reference TRBV5-1 and TRBJ2-1): KAGVTQTPRYLIKTRGQQVTLSCSPISGHRSVSWYQQTPGQGLQFLFEYFSETQRNKGNFPGRFSGRQFSNSRSEMNVSTLELGDSALYLCASSYLGRQREQFFGPGTRLTVL.

This sequence joins TRBV6-5 and TRBJ2-7; 10 bases agree with TRBD2. Germline lookup yields CDR1 MNHEY and CDR2 SVGAGI. The trim removed 8 bases at V and 3 bases at J, leaving 7 bases unmatched. The CDR3 length is 14 residues. This CDR3 is CASRSGGPVYEQYF. In DNA, the CDR3 is TGTGCCAGCCGTAGCGGGGGGCCAGTCTACGAGCAGTACTTC.

The gene calls are TRBV4-1 and TRBJ1-5, with 7 bases that match TRBD1. Germline assignment: CDR1 MGHRA and CDR2 YSYEKL. CDR3 length equals 15 residues. With V trimmed by 3 bases and J by 5 bases, 7 bases remained unmatched. The CDR3 reads CASSQPSRGDQPQHF. In DNA form, the CDR3 reads TGCGCCAGCAGCCAGCCTTCCAGGGGGGATCAGCCCCAGCATTTT.

The chain employs TRBV4-1 and TRBJ1-1; TRBD1 might be the D (5 bases). CDR1 is MGHRA, CDR2 YSYEKL, per germline. V lost 6 bases, J lost 1 base, and 15 bases lay in between. The CDR3 is made up of 15 amino acids. CDR3 loop: CASRPTGGRNTEAFF. In DNA form, the CDR3 reads TGCGCCAGCAGACCGACGGGGGGGAGGAACACTGAAGCTTTCTTT.

This clone was detected only once. This chain connects TRBV11-3 to TRBJ2-3; 8 bases are shared with TRBD2. The CDR3 has 16 amino acids. V lost 3 bases and J lost 2; bases outside the gene matches: 7. Germline V lookup: CDR1 SGHNT, CDR2 YENEEA. CDR3 loop: CASSFGRGGLTDTQYF. In nucleotides, the CDR3 is TGTGCCAGCAGCTTTGGACGGGGGGGTCTCACAGATACGCAGTATTTT.

This clone has just one count. The chain uses TRBV9 and TRBJ2-2; 7 positions match TRBD2. Losses at the gene ends were 4 bases for V and 0 bases for J; bases not matched to a gene: 24. The V gene's germline CDR1 is SGDLS and CDR2 YYNGEE. This CDR3 region has 22 residues. In nucleotides, the CDR3 is TGTGCCAGCAGCCCAAATCTAGCGGAAGTTAAAACAAGCCACGCGAACACCGGGGAGCTGTTTTTT. As protein: CASSPNLAEVKTSHANTGELFF. The full variable domain, with the rest looked up from reference TRBV9 and TRBJ2-2, is DSGVTQTPKHLITATGQRVTLRCSPRSGDLSVYWYQQSLDQGLQFLIQYYNGEERAKGNILERFSAQQFPDLHSELNLSSLELGDSALYFCASSPNLAEVKTSHANTGELFFGEGSRLTVL.

The chain couples TRBV11-2 to TRBJ2-7; D remains ambiguous. V was trimmed by 2 bases and J by 0 bases, leaving 8 bases between them. Germline assignment: CDR1 SGHAT and CDR2 FQNNGV. The CDR3 has 14 amino acids. The CDR3 sequence: CASSLRRSSYEQYF. CDR3 nucleotide sequence: TGTGCCAGCAGCTTACGGCGGAGCTCCTACGAGCAGTACTTC.

This clone was seen a handful of times. At one boundary the junction diverges from the germline segment, which might be a read error. The V and J genes are TRBV7-7 and TRBJ2-3; no reliable D call. The CDR3 spans 13 residues. The germline V gene has CDR1 SSHAT and CDR2 FNYEAQ (reference sequence). CDR3: CASIPRSSDTQYF. The CDR3, as DNA: TGTGCTAGCATCCCGCGAAGCTCGGATACGCAGTATTTT.

The chain is built from TRBV7-3 and TRBJ2-1, with 8 bases that match TRBD2. Germline CDR1 is SGHTA and CDR2 is FQGTGA. The ends lost 4 bases at V and 6 bases at J; junction bases unmatched: 8. This CDR3 has 15 amino acids. The CDR3 here is CASSSLAGGFNEQFF. The CDR3 bases are TGTGCCAGCAGCTCCTTGGCGGGGGGTTTCAATGAGCAGTTCTTC.

The chain has TRBV2 and TRBJ1-5; 8 nucleotides match TRBD1. V shed 7 bases and J 0 bases; nucleotides not matched to a gene: 5. Looked up from germline, CDR1 is SNHLY and CDR2 is FYNNEI. This CDR3 has 15 residues. The CDR3 region has the DNA TGTGCCAGCAACCTACAGGGGGGTAGCAATCAGCCCCAGCATTTT. Protein: CASNLQGGSNQPQHF.